This entry lists 12 T cell receptor beta chains sequenced from one sample in a study of response to subunit inactivated influenza vaccine. TCRdb ran MiXCR on the RT-PCR reads and lists one entry per CDR3 protein. The data show about 540,000 distinct CDR3 sequences, less than 25% seen once. This same sample was also taken into another study, of T cells expressing NK-cell markers. That work adds: 5'RACE template switching with UMIs produced the TCR beta cDNA.

The source was CD4+ T cells sorted from PBMCs, collected 11 to 12 days after vaccination. These TCRs come from a man aged 50-60 years who received an inactivated influenza vaccine.

This clonotype has more than one count but fewer than ten. J is TRBJ2-5 and V is TRBV11-2, with TRBD1 identical over 7 bases. J was trimmed by 5 bases and V by 5 bases; bases with no gene match: 8. CDR1 is SGHAT and CDR2 is FQNNGV in the germline V gene. The CDR3 has 14 residues. The CDR3 here is CASSPGTVGETQYF. CDR3 sequence (DNA): TGTGCCAGCAGCCCAGGGACAGTAGGCGAGACCCAGTACTTC.

The chain has TRBV10-3 and TRBJ1-2; D call uncertain. Deletions cut 6 bases from V and 0 bases from J, with 14 bases between. Germline CDR1 is ENHRY and CDR2 is SYGVKD. This CDR3 contains 15 residues. CDR3 in DNA: TGTGCCATCAGCCCTCGACTTACAGCTAACTATGGCTACACCTTC. This sequence encodes CAISPRLTANYGYTF.

As DNA, the CDR3 is TGTGCCAGTAGTACCCAAGCGGGTACTTACAATGAGCAGTTCTTC. It encodes CASSTQAGTYNEQFF. The J gene is TRBJ2-1, the V gene TRBV19; TRBD2 might be the D (6 bases). The V end was cut by 4 bases, the J end by 4 bases, with 14 bases between. Germline loops: CDR1 LNHDA, CDR2 SQIVND (reference sequence). There are 15 residues in the CDR3.

The sample holds a few counts of this clonotype. The chain links TRBV20-1 to TRBJ2-1; TRBD2 matches 11 bases. V lost 3 bases and J lost 3; bases outside the gene matches: 7. The CDR3 spans 16 residues. In germline, CDR1 is DFQATT, CDR2 SNEGSKA (reference sequence). In DNA form, the CDR3 reads TGCAGTGCTAGGAGGGGACTAGCGGTTAACTACAATGAGCAGTTCTTC. This encodes CSARRGLAVNYNEQFF.

The chain links TRBV6-2 or TRBV6-3 to TRBJ2-4; D may correspond to TRBD1 or TRBD2 (5 bases each). V was clipped by 6 bases and J by 0 bases, with 18 bases between them. Germline V CDR1 and CDR2: MNHEY, SVGEGT. This CDR3 spans 17 amino acids. The CDR3 region is CASSETGTSRAKNIQYF. DNA for the CDR3: TGTGCCAGCAGCGAAACCGGGACGTCGAGAGCCAAAAACATTCAGTACTTC.

The chain employs TRBV12-3 or TRBV12-4 and TRBJ2-1; 9 bases line up with TRBD2. V gave up 3 bases and J gave up 5 bases; unmatched junction bases: 5. The CDR3 runs 15 residues. The CDR3 DNA follows: TGTGCCAGCAGTTTGAAGCGGGGGGCAAACAATGAGCAGTTCTTC. Its protein product is CASSLKRGANNEQFF.

The rearrangement uses TRBV10-3 and TRBJ2-5; 10 positions match TRBD1. Losses at the gene ends were 4 bases for V and 3 bases for J; bases not matched to a gene: 5. The CDR3 is 15 amino acids. Germline CDR1 is ENHRY and CDR2 is SYGVKD. The CDR3 DNA reads TGTGCCATCAGTGGTGGACAGGGGGTCAAAGAGACCCAGTACTTC. Its protein product is CAISGGQGVKETQYF.

This chain links TRBV18 with TRBJ2-7; D is ambiguous. Germline lookup yields CDR1 KGHSH and CDR2 LQKENI. Trimming stripped 0 bases from V and 7 bases from J, with 10 bases between. This CDR3 region has 13 residues. CDR3 bases: TGTGCCAGCTCACCACCGGAGAAACGGGAGCAGTACTTC. Its protein product is CASSPPEKREQYF.

CDR3 coding DNA: TGCGCCAGCAGCAAAGGGACTAGCAGCTCCTACAATGAGCAGTTCTTC. This codes for CASSKGTSSSYNEQFF. The chain carries TRBV5-1 and TRBJ2-1; 9 positions agree with TRBD2. Germline values: CDR1 SGHRS, CDR2 YFSETQ. V shed 4 bases and J 0 bases; nucleotides not matched to a gene: 5. CDR3 size: 16 residues.

This clonotype was counted between two and nine times. The gene calls are TRBV11-2 and TRBJ1-5; D is uncertain. Trimming removed 4 bases from V and 3 bases from J, with 7 bases in between. Looked up from germline, CDR1 is SGHAT and CDR2 is FQNNGV. The CDR3 contains 13 residues. The CDR3 reads CASSWEFNQPQHF. The CDR3 DNA reads TGTGCCAGCAGCTGGGAGTTCAATCAGCCCCAGCATTTT.

This clonotype was observed a few times. The chain links TRBV24-1 to TRBJ2-1; TRBD1 aligns across 9 bases. The CDR3 is 13 residues long. From germline, CDR1 is KGHDR and CDR2 SFDVKD. With V trimmed by 10 bases and J by 7 bases, 7 bases remained unmatched. The CDR3 DNA reads TGTGCCACGGGACAGGGAACACTGAATGAGCAGTTCTTC. As protein: CATGQGTLNEQFF.

A few counts support this clonotype. The chain joins TRBV7-2 to TRBJ2-7, with a possible D match to TRBD1 (5 bases). V shed 4 bases and J shed 1 base, with 11 bases lying between them. This CDR3 region has 14 residues. The germline CDR1 and CDR2 sequences are SGHTA and FQGNSA. CDR3 loop: CASSSSRGSYEQYF. The CDR3 nucleotides are TGTGCCAGCAGCTCCTCTAGGGGTTCCTACGAGCAGTACTTC.